One sample yielded the 20 T cell receptor beta chains listed below, sequenced in a study of blood T cell repertoires in COVID-19 (dated by TCRdb to 2018 to 2021). The library was made by the immunoSEQ multiplex PCR assay. Not all clones reach the TCRdb copy of this immuneACCESS table, which keeps in-frame sequences only. Checked studies attribute under half of the gap to unresolved V genes and leave the rest unexplained. The sample table contains roughly 49,000 clones; only one count was recorded for more than 65% of them. The ten largest clones represent about 9% of the sample. Sequenced input: peripheral blood. These receptors came from a woman aged 70-85 years with acute or convalescent COVID-19.

This clone has more than one count but fewer than ten. The rearrangement links TRBV7-6 to TRBJ2-3; 12 bases agree with TRBD2. The CDR3 consists of 16 residues. The J segment lost 3 bases and the V segment lost 5 bases, leaving 6 bases of the junction unmatched. CDR1 is SGHVS and CDR2 is FNYEAQ in the germline V gene. Here the CDR3 DNA reads TGTGCCAGCAGCATTGGACTAGCGGGGTCTACAGATACGCAGTATTTT. Residues: CASSIGLAGSTDTQYF.

This sequence joins TRBV28 and TRBJ2-7; a possible D gene is TRBD1 (6 bases). The CDR3 contains 13 residues. Germline V gene data show CDR1 as MDHEN and CDR2 as SYDVKM. The V end was cut by 6 bases, the J end by 13 bases, with 22 bases between. Here the CDR3 DNA reads TGTGCCAGCAGCCCCCCGGTACAGGGTATCCAATACTTC. This sequence encodes CASSPPVQGIQYF.

This clone was seen just once. V gene TRBV30 combines with J gene TRBJ2-7; 7 bases match TRBD2. The junction had 4 bases not matched to a gene; V was cut back by 0 bases and J by 2 bases. The CDR3 runs to 14 residues. Per the germline V gene, CDR1 is GTSNPN and CDR2 is SVGIG (reference sequence). CDR3 in DNA: TGTGCCTGGAGTGTGGCTAGCGGAACCTACGAGCAGTACTTC. Translated, it gives CAWSVASGTYEQYF.

This clone was seen only a few times. The chain recombines TRBV7-6 with TRBJ1-6; 9 nucleotides line up with TRBD1. Losses at the gene ends were 9 bases for V and 9 bases for J; bases not matched to a gene: 9. The CDR3 runs 14 residues. CDR1 is SGHVS, CDR2 FNYEAQ, per germline. The CDR3, as DNA: TGTGCCAGTTCCCGGGACAGGGTCGTTTCACCCCTCCACTTT. It codes for CASSRDRVVSPLHF.

This clone appeared once. The V and J genes are TRBV18 and TRBJ2-3, with D perhaps matching TRBD1 (7 bases). The CDR3 contains 15 residues. Germline V gives CDR1 KGHSH, CDR2 LQKENI. Deletions cut 3 bases from V and 4 bases from J, with 14 bases between. CDR3 in DNA: TGTGCCAGCTCACCCAACAGGGGAGGTGCAGATACGCAGTATTTT. Protein product: CASSPNRGGADTQYF.

The table lists this clone with a few counts. The gene calls are TRBV7-9 and TRBJ1-1; 7 nucleotides match TRBD1. Losses at the gene ends were 5 bases for V and 1 base for J; bases not matched to a gene: 13. The CDR3 sequence is 17 residues long. CDR1 and CDR2 (germline): SEHNR, FQNEAQ (reference sequence). The CDR3 loop reads CASSPIGRTGQNTEAFF. The CDR3 coding sequence is TGTGCCAGCAGCCCCATTGGGAGGACAGGACAGAACACTGAAGCTTTCTTT.

The chain employs TRBV7-9 and TRBJ2-1, with 10 positions matching TRBD2. V trimming: 5 bases; J trimming: 5 bases; junction bases outside the gene matches: 6. The CDR3 length is 15 residues. CDR1 is SEHNR and CDR2 is FQNEAQ in the germline V gene (reference sequence). CDR3 in amino acids: CASSRAGLADNEQFF. In nucleotides, the CDR3 is TGTGCCAGCAGCCGCGCCGGACTAGCGGACAATGAGCAGTTCTTC.

The rearrangement joins TRBV9 to TRBJ1-2; TRBD1 matches at 12 bases. Unmatched junction bases numbered 10, after V lost 4 bases and J lost 6 bases. The length of the CDR3 is 16 residues. The V gene's germline CDR1 is SGDLS and CDR2 YYNGEE. The CDR3 here is CASSTRDRGRRDGYTF. In DNA, the CDR3 is TGTGCCAGCAGCACCCGGGACAGGGGGCGACGGGATGGCTACACCTTC.

V usage is TRBV6-1 and J usage is TRBJ2-7; the match to TRBD2 covers 10 bases. Germline values: CDR1 MNHNS, CDR2 SASEGT. V trimming: 1 base; J trimming: 3 bases; junction bases outside the gene matches: 3. CDR3 length: 15 amino acids. CDR3 sequence reads: CASSEEASGGYEQYF. For the CDR3, the DNA is TGTGCCAGCAGTGAAGAGGCTAGCGGGGGCTACGAGCAGTACTTC.

This clone has only a few counts. The V call is TRBV2, the J call TRBJ2-3, with D hard to call. The length of the CDR3 is 14 residues. Germline CDR1 reads SNHLY; CDR2 reads FYNNEI. V lost 1 base, J lost 6 bases, and 11 bases lay in between. CDR3 in DNA: TGTGCCAGCAGTGAAGAGGCTTCAGCGGATACGCAGTATTTT. This gives the protein CASSEEASADTQYF.

The rearrangement joins TRBV6-5 to TRBJ2-7; weak D call: TRBD1 (6 bases). V shed 2 bases and J shed 8 bases, with 19 bases lying between them. Germline loops: CDR1 MNHEY, CDR2 SVGAGI. This CDR3 has 15 amino acids. CDR3 coding DNA: TGTGCCAGCAGTTACCACGACCAAAACAGGGTTAAGCAGTACTTC. Protein product: CASSYHDQNRVKQYF.

V and J are TRBV24-1 and TRBJ2-3; 8 bases are a match to TRBD1. The germline V gene encodes CDR1 KGHDR and CDR2 SFDVKD. The trim removed 4 bases at V and 5 bases at J, leaving 7 bases unmatched. This CDR3 is built from 15 residues. CDR3 region: CATSDPQGAGDTQYF. The CDR3, as DNA: TGTGCCACCAGTGACCCTCAGGGGGCAGGAGATACGCAGTATTTT.

V is TRBV5-1 and J is TRBJ2-5; 10 bases align to TRBD2. Germline V gene sequence: CDR1 SGHRS, CDR2 YFSETQ. V shed 5 bases and J 4 bases; nucleotides not matched to a gene: 11. The CDR3 length is 16 residues. In DNA, the CDR3 is TGCGCCAGCAGTCCAGAAGGGCTAGCGGGGGTAGAGACCCAGTACTTC. Translation: CASSPEGLAGVETQYF.

The CDR3 spells CASSLAGGSYNEKLFF. The CDR3 DNA sequence: TGTGCCAGCAGCTTAGCGGGAGGCAGCTATAATGAAAAACTGTTTTTT. The chain is built from TRBV7-9 and TRBJ1-4; D unresolved. Germline CDR1 and CDR2: SEHNR and FQNEAQ (reference sequence). Trimming took 0 bases from V and 4 from J, leaving 12 bases between them. There are 16 residues in the CDR3. Combining the CDR3 with reference TRBV7-9 and TRBJ1-4 gives the whole variable domain DTGVSQNPRHKITKRGQNVTFRCDPISEHNRLYWYRQTLGQGPEFLTYFQNEAQLEKSRLLSDRFSAERPKGSFSTLEIQRTEQGDSAMYLCASSLAGGSYNEKLFFGSGTQLSVL.

The rearrangement uses TRBV7-8 and TRBJ2-7; 8 bases align to TRBD1. CDR1 SGHVS and CDR2 FQNEAQ come from the germline V gene. After removal of 7 bases from V and 2 bases from J, the junction contained 10 bases not matched to a gene. The CDR3 loop spans 15 amino acids. The CDR3 is CASIAGTGITYEQYF. The CDR3 DNA reads as TGTGCCAGCATAGCCGGGACAGGTATAACCTACGAGCAGTACTTC. Filled out from reference TRBV7-8 and TRBJ2-7, the complete variable domain reads GAGVSQSPRYKVAKRGQDVALRCDPISGHVSLFWYQQALGQGPEFLTYFQNEAQLDKSGLPSDRFFAERPEGSVSTLKIQRTQQEDSAVYLCASIAGTGITYEQYFGPGTRLTVT.

This clone has a handful of counts. The rearrangement joins TRBV3-1 (or the pseudogene TRBV3-2) to TRBJ1-1; D is perhaps TRBD1 (5 bases). The CDR3 sequence is 13 residues long. The germline gives CDR1 LGHDT, CDR2 YNNKEL (reference sequence). V dropped 2 bases and J dropped 4 bases, with 8 bases sitting between them. CDR3 amino acids: CASSQRGVTEAFF. The CDR3 DNA is TGTGCCAGCAGCCAACGGGGGGTCACTGAAGCTTTCTTT.

The rearrangement uses TRBV11-2 and TRBJ2-2, with 10 bases aligning to TRBD1. Trimming at V came to 1 base and at J to 3 bases, leaving 5 bases not matched to a gene. The germline CDR1 and CDR2 sequences are SGHAT and FQNNGV. There are 17 residues in the CDR3. DNA for the CDR3: TGTGCCAGCAGCTTAGCGGGACAGGGGTCATACACCGGGGAGCTGTTTTTT. Amino acids: CASSLAGQGSYTGELFF.

The chain has TRBV28 and TRBJ1-3; 8 bases agree with TRBD1. J gave up 3 bases and V 4 bases, and 2 bases lay outside the gene matches. The CDR3 spans 14 residues. From germline, CDR1 is MDHEN and CDR2 SYDVKM. For the CDR3, the DNA is TGTGCCAGCAGTTCCGGGACAGGTGGAAACACCATATATTTT. Encoded protein: CASSSGTGGNTIYF.

The chain combines TRBV5-1 with TRBJ1-4; D remains unclear. This CDR3 is built from 14 residues. Germline CDR1 reads SGHRS; CDR2 reads YFSETQ. V gave up 1 base and J gave up 6 bases, with 10 bases separating them. DNA of the CDR3: TGCGCCAGCAGCTTGAGAGGGTCGGATGAAAAACTGTTTTTT. Translating it yields CASSLRGSDEKLFF.

The chain joins TRBV24-1 to TRBJ2-1; D remains unclear. This CDR3 comprises 15 residues. V lost 5 bases, J lost 2 bases, and 12 bases lay in between. In germline, CDR1 is KGHDR, CDR2 SFDVKD. The CDR3 DNA sequence: TGTGCCACCAGTGTTCCCGCAGAAACCTACAATGAGCAGTTCTTC. It codes for CATSVPAETYNEQFF.